This T cell receptor beta chain was captured by sequencing in a study of shared clonotypes between healthy human individuals. The CDR3 extends over 14 amino acids. Looked up from germline, CDR1 is SGHNT and CDR2 is YYREEE (reference sequence). The V gene end was trimmed by 4 bases and the J gene end by 5 bases; junction bases not matched to a gene: 8. Measured with immunoSEQ multiplex PCR; TCRdb has only the in-frame clones, and not every one. The sample has 330,000 or so clones, more than 60% seen once. The chain combines TRBV5-4 with TRBJ2-5; TRBD1 aligns across 7 bases. The origin of this receptor is a man aged 25 to 40 in good health. The sample was memory CD4+ T cells sorted from blood. Subset defined: CD45RA-negative fraction. The CDR3 DNA reads as TGTGCCAGCAGCCCCGAGGGGGCAGGGGAGACCCAGTACTTC. This sequence encodes CASSPEGAGETQYF. Based on the CDR3 plus reference TRBV5-4 and TRBJ2-5, the full variable domain is ETGVTQSPTHLIKTRGQQVTLRCSSQSGHNTVSWYQQALGQGPQFIFQYYREEENGRGNFPPRFSGLQFPNYSSELNVNALELDDSALYLCASSPEGAGETQYFGPGTRLLVL.